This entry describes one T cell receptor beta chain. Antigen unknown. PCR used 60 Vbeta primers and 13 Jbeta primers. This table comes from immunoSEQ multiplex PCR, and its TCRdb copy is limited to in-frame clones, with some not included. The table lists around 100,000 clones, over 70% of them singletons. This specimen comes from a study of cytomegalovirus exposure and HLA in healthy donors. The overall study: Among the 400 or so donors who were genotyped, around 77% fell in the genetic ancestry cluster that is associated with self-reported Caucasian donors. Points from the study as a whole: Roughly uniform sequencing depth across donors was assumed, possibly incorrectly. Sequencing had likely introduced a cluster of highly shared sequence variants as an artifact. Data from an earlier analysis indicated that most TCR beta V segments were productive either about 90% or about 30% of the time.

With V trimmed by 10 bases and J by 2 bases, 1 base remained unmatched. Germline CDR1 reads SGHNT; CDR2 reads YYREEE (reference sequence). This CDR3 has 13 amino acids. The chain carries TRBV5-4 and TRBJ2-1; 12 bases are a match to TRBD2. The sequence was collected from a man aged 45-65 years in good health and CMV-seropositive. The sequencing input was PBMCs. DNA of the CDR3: TGTGCCGGGACTAGCGGGCCCTACAATGAGCAGTTCTTC. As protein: CAGTSGPYNEQFF.